This T cell receptor beta chain was profiled in a study of CD8 T cells in ankylosing spondylitis. General study points: Matched synovial fluid from ankylosing spondylitis patients was reported to be enriched for disease-linked clones. In ankylosing spondylitis blood, a motif of roughly eight highly homologous TCR beta variants appeared characteristic.

This CDR3 is built from 14 residues. The germline V gene encodes CDR1 GTSNPN and CDR2 SVGIG (reference sequence). The V segment lost 3 bases and the J segment 1 base; nucleotides outside the gene matches: 5. This clonotype was seen repeatedly, ten times or more. What it binds is not known. Quantitative 5'-RACE with molecular barcodes produced the TCR beta libraries. TCRdb reanalysed the 5' RACE reads using MiXCR and keeps one entry per CDR3 protein. Seen here are fewer than 550,000 distinct CDR3 sequences, approximately 5.3% observed once, and the top ten hold 3% to 4%. Sequencing used blood, either unsorted or a sorted T cell fraction (not recorded which). This clonotype was sampled from a male donor with ankylosing spondylitis. This chain links TRBV30 with TRBJ2-7, with 8 bases matching TRBD2. The CDR3 DNA follows: TGTGCCTGGAGGAACGCGGGGGGATCCTACGAGCAGTACTTC. Amino acid sequence: CAWRNAGGSYEQYF. Full variable domain (remainder filled in from reference TRBV30 and TRBJ2-7): SQTIHQWPATLVQPVGSPLSLECTVEGTSNPNLYWYRQAAGRGLQLLFYSVGIGQISSEVPQNLSASRPQDRQFILSSKKLLLSDSGFYLCAWRNAGGSYEQYFGPGTRLTVT.